These 11 T cell receptor beta chains were all obtained from the same sample, sequenced in a study of ipilimumab plus nivolumab after autologous stem cell transplantation. Only in-frame clones appear in the TCRdb table, and some are missing; sequencing was by immunoSEQ multiplex PCR. The sample lists some 43,000 clones, 70% to 90% seen once, with less than 0.95% in the top ten. The sequencing here drew on PBMCs, taken in a trial of ipilimumab plus nivolumab as post-transplant consolidation. Receptor source: a male donor with multiple myeloma.

V gene TRBV6-4 combines with J gene TRBJ1-4, with TRBD1 matching 8 bases. CDR1 is MRHNA, CDR2 SNTAGT, per germline. With 6 bases clipped from V and 7 bases from J, the junction kept 7 bases outside the gene matches. The CDR3 loop spans 14 amino acids. DNA of the CDR3: TGTGCCAGCAGCGCAGGGGGCAACGGTGAAAAACTGTTTTTT. It codes for CASSAGGNGEKLFF.

This clone is categorized as medium-sized. The chain recombines TRBV4-1 with TRBJ1-2; TRBD1 matches 7 bases. The germline V gene encodes CDR1 MGHRA and CDR2 YSYEKL. The V segment lost 3 bases and the J segment 3 bases; nucleotides outside the gene matches: 7. The length of the CDR3 is 15 residues. The CDR3 DNA sequence: TGCGCCAGCAGCCAGGAAGGGACAGATTACTATGGCTACACCTTC. Protein product: CASSQEGTDYYGYTF.

This chain links TRBV25-1 with TRBJ2-7; TRBD2 agrees at 10 bases. This CDR3 is 15 amino acids long. Germline V lookup: CDR1 MGHDK, CDR2 SYGVNS. With 2 bases clipped from V and 5 bases from J, the junction kept 6 bases outside the gene matches. CDR3 DNA sequence: TGTGCCAGCAGTGAAGGTTTGGGACTAGCGCACGAGCAGTACTTC. This sequence encodes CASSEGLGLAHEQYF.

The genes are TRBV10-3 and TRBJ1-4; maybe TRBD1 (5 bases). The CDR3 has 16 residues. Germline V gene lookup returns CDR1 ENHRY and CDR2 SYGVKD. V was trimmed by 4 bases and J by 2 bases, leaving 14 bases between them. This CDR3 is CAISVGQGGTNEKLFF. The CDR3 DNA sequence: TGTGCCATCAGTGTGGGCCAGGGAGGGACTAATGAAAAACTGTTTTTT.

In DNA, the CDR3 is TGCGCCAGCAGCTTCGGACAGGGGTTCACCGGGGAGCTGTTTTTT. Encoded protein: CASSFGQGFTGELFF. V and J are TRBV5-1 and TRBJ2-2; 9 bases align to TRBD1. This CDR3 region has 15 residues. V was pared by 2 bases and J by 4 bases, with 3 bases of the junction left unmatched. From germline, CDR1 is SGHRS and CDR2 YFSETQ.

This rearrangement joins TRBV25-1 to TRBJ1-4, with D tentatively TRBD1 (5 bases). Germline CDR1 and CDR2: MGHDK and SYGVNS. The V and J ends lost 5 bases and 2 bases respectively, with 18 bases between them. The CDR3 runs 17 residues. The DNA for the CDR3 is TGTGCCAGCAGTCCCGGGGGGGGAACCACGACTAATGAAAAACTGTTTTTT. Residues: CASSPGGGTTTNEKLFF.

The genes are TRBV6-5 and TRBJ1-1; D is unresolved. The CDR3 spans 13 residues. Germline CDR1 MNHEY, CDR2 SVGAGI. Trimming cost V 6 bases and J 1 base, with 9 bases left between them. CDR3 loop: CASSLNTNTEAFF. CDR3 nucleotide sequence: TGTGCCAGCAGCCTCAATACGAACACTGAAGCTTTCTTT.

The V gene is TRBV6-6, the J gene TRBJ1-6, with D possibly matching TRBD1 (5 bases). The CDR3 has 16 residues. Trimming pared 0 bases from V and 6 bases from J, leaving 12 bases between. Germline CDR1 and CDR2: MNHNY and SVGAGI (reference sequence). The CDR3 spells CASSYSAGPANSPLHF. CDR3 coding DNA: TGTGCCAGCAGTTACTCCGCGGGACCGGCTAATTCACCCCTCCACTTT.

The CDR3 coding sequence is TGTGCCAGCAGTAGGACAGGGGGCTACGAGCAGTACTTC. Translating gives CASSRTGGYEQYF. The chain joins TRBV27 to TRBJ2-7, with 10 bases identical to TRBD1. Germline V lookup: CDR1 MNHEY, CDR2 SMNVEV (reference sequence). There are 13 residues in the CDR3. The V and J ends lost 5 bases and 3 bases, in that order; junction bases with no gene match: 1.

J is TRBJ2-3 and V is TRBV2, with D perhaps matching TRBD2 (6 bases). The CDR3 loop spans 15 amino acids. V lost 3 bases and J 0 bases, leaving 10 bases between the germline ends. The germline gives CDR1 SNHLY, CDR2 FYNNEI. CDR3 sequence reads: CASSDAAGSTDTQYF. The CDR3 coding sequence is TGTGCCAGCAGTGATGCGGCGGGGAGCACAGATACGCAGTATTTT. The entire variable domain, with the rest obtained from reference TRBV2 and TRBJ2-3, is as follows: EPEVTQTPSHQVTQMGQEVILRCVPISNHLYFYWYRQILGQKVEFLVSFYNNEISEKSEIFDDQFSVERPDGSNFTLKIRSTKLEDSAMYFCASSDAAGSTDTQYFGPGTRLTVL.

This sequence joins TRBV4-2 and TRBJ1-4; D gene uncertain. CDR3 length: 16 amino acids. Trimming removed 1 base from V and 8 bases from J, with 17 bases in between. CDR1 is LGHNA, CDR2 YNFKEQ, per germline. The CDR3 sequence: CASSQVGGGRNEKLFF. The CDR3 DNA is TGTGCCAGCAGCCAAGTGGGTGGAGGTCGGAACGAAAAACTGTTTTTT.